Following are 22 T cell receptor beta chains from one sample sequenced in a study of OX40 agonist ivuxolimab in advanced cancers. TCRdb's table, derived via immunoSEQ multiplex PCR, lists solely in-frame clones and lacks some. The data show approximately 59,000 clones, around four fifths seen once. This specimen was CD4+ or CD8+ T cells sorted from blood, taken in a trial of the OX40 agonist ivuxolimab. The receptors come from an adult with an advanced solid tumor such as melanoma, head and neck, liver or kidney cancer.

The sample holds one count of this clone. The chain employs TRBV7-9 and TRBJ2-5; TRBD1 might be the D (5 bases). The V gene lost 5 bases and the J gene lost 2 bases, with 9 bases spanning the gap. Germline values: CDR1 SEHNR, CDR2 FQNEAQ (reference sequence). There are 13 residues in the CDR3. This chain's CDR3 is CASSMGLQETQYF. Here the CDR3 DNA reads TGTGCCAGCAGCATGGGGCTGCAAGAGACCCAGTACTTC.

The CDR3 protein is CASSEANEQYF. Here the CDR3 DNA reads TGTGCCAGCAGTGAAGCGAACGAGCAGTACTTC. The gene calls are TRBV2 and TRBJ2-7, with unresolved D. This CDR3 spans 11 amino acids. Trimming took off 0 bases at V and 5 bases at J, with 2 bases between the two ends. Germline assignment: CDR1 SNHLY and CDR2 FYNNEI.

The CDR3 nucleotides are TGTGCCACCAACCAGGGGATGAACACTGAAGCTTTCTTT. This gives the protein CATNQGMNTEAFF. The genes are TRBV10-3 and TRBJ1-1; a possible D gene is TRBD1 (6 bases). The V and J ends lost 10 bases and 0 bases respectively, with 12 bases between them. Germline V gene lookup returns CDR1 ENHRY and CDR2 SYGVKD. The CDR3 has 13 residues.

The chain carries TRBV7-2 and TRBJ2-5; 9 bases line up with TRBD1. The CDR3 extends over 15 amino acids. V was clipped by 1 base and J by 5 bases; unmatched bases: 5. Germline loops: CDR1 SGHTA, CDR2 FQGNSA. CDR3 sequence (DNA): TGTGCCAGCAGCTTAGTCCTCGACAGGGGGGAGACCCAGTACTTC. This translates into CASSLVLDRGETQYF.

The chain is built from TRBV6-6 and TRBJ1-2; no clear D. Germline CDR1 is MNHNY and CDR2 is SVGAGI (reference sequence). The CDR3 runs 13 residues. V lost 7 bases to trimming and J lost 0 bases, with 9 bases between them. CDR3 DNA: TGTGCCAGCACCGCGGATTCTAACTATGGCTACACCTTC. Residues: CASTADSNYGYTF.

This sequence joins TRBV27 and TRBJ2-7; no clear D. Germline V lookup: CDR1 MNHEY, CDR2 SMNVEV (reference sequence). CDR3 length equals 10 residues. The germline V and J ends were trimmed by 8 bases and 5 bases, with 7 bases remaining between them. The CDR3 sequence is CASLTHEQYF. In nucleotides, the CDR3 is TGTGCCAGCCTAACCCACGAGCAGTACTTC.

This rearrangement joins TRBV27 to TRBJ2-2; D is undetermined. Between the trimmed V and J ends, which lost 10 bases and 0 bases, there was a span of 12 bases. CDR3 size: 14 residues. In germline, CDR1 is MNHEY, CDR2 SMNVEV (reference sequence). In DNA form, the CDR3 reads TGTGCCACCACAAAGTCCCCGAACACCGGGGAGCTGTTTTTT. Protein sequence: CATTKSPNTGELFF.

As for this clone: The same CDR3 also results from other DNA sequences found in this sample. The chain links TRBV15 to TRBJ2-1; 7 positions agree with TRBD2. CDR1 and CDR2 (germline): LNHNV, YYDKDF (reference sequence). The CDR3 is 15 amino acids. V shed 0 bases, J shed 3 bases, and the junction held 2 bases outside the gene matches. The CDR3 sequence is CATSRDSSGYNEQFF. CDR3 in DNA: TGTGCCACCAGCAGAGATTCTAGCGGCTACAATGAGCAGTTCTTC.

This chain links TRBV1 with TRBJ1-2; the D call TRBD1 from the table was never checked on the DNA. TRBV1 is a recognized pseudogene. There are 16 residues in the CDR3. The DNA of the CDR3 is TGCACCAGCAGCTGGGCCGGGGACAGGGGGCCTTATGGCTACACCTTC. This encodes CTSSWAGDRGPYGYTF.

The chain couples TRBV9 to TRBJ2-1; 14 bases line up with TRBD2. V dropped 4 bases and J dropped 9; count of bases not matched to a gene: 12. Per the germline V gene, CDR1 is SGDLS and CDR2 is YYNGEE. The CDR3 is 17 residues long. The CDR3 loop reads CASSPTSGRADMGEQFF. The CDR3 DNA follows: TGTGCCAGCAGCCCGACTAGCGGGAGGGCCGACATGGGTGAGCAGTTCTTC.

J is TRBJ2-1 and V is TRBV7-9; no firm D call. The CDR3 runs to 16 residues. With 5 bases removed from V and 2 bases from J, the gap between germline ends came to 16 bases. Germline loops: CDR1 SEHNR, CDR2 FQNEAQ (reference sequence). The DNA of the CDR3 is TGTGCCAGCAGCCCCTCGTCCGGGCACGCCTACAATGAGCAGTTCTTC. Translated, it gives CASSPSSGHAYNEQFF.

The chain employs TRBV15 and TRBJ2-6; 9 bases are a match to TRBD1. The germline gives CDR1 LNHNV, CDR2 YYDKDF (reference sequence). The CDR3 has 16 amino acids. V was pared by 3 bases and J by 0 bases, with 0 bases of the junction left unmatched. CDR3 DNA sequence: TGTGCCACCAGCAGGGACAGGGGCTCTGGGGCCAACGTCCTGACTTTC. Amino acid sequence: CATSRDRGSGANVLTF.

The genes are TRBV28 and TRBJ2-4; D might be TRBD2 (7 bases). The CDR3 loop spans 15 amino acids. V gave up 4 bases and J gave up 3 bases, with 13 bases separating them. CDR1 MDHEN and CDR2 SYDVKM come from the germline V gene. This chain's CDR3 is CASSWWEGGKNIQYF. CDR3 DNA: TGTGCCAGCAGTTGGTGGGAGGGGGGCAAAAACATTCAGTACTTC.

The chain is built from TRBV18 and TRBJ1-5; D remains unclear. V shed 6 bases and J shed 0 bases, with 9 bases lying between them. CDR1 is KGHSH, CDR2 LQKENI, per germline. This CDR3 region has 14 residues. DNA for the CDR3: TGTGCCAGCTCTCGAACTAATAGCAATCAGCCCCAGCATTTT. Translating gives CASSRTNSNQPQHF.

The J gene is TRBJ1-2, the V gene TRBV7-9; D unclear. The ends were cut back, 3 bases at V and 3 bases at J, with 8 bases in the middle. The CDR3 length is 13 residues. Germline V gene sequence: CDR1 SEHNR, CDR2 FQNEAQ (reference sequence). CDR3 amino acids: CASSFNSDYGYTF. CDR3 DNA: TGTGCCAGCAGCTTCAACAGTGACTATGGCTACACCTTC.

The chain couples TRBV6-6 to TRBJ2-1; no definite D call. The CDR3 is made up of 11 amino acids. V was clipped by 7 bases and J by 5 bases, with 6 bases between them. The germline V gene has CDR1 MNHNY and CDR2 SVGAGI (reference sequence). CDR3 nucleotides: TGTGCCAGCACCACGAACAATGAGCAGTTCTTC. It specifies CASTTNNEQFF.

V usage is TRBV10-3 and J usage is TRBJ1-4; 7 nucleotides match TRBD1. The CDR3 has 14 amino acids. Germline V lookup: CDR1 ENHRY, CDR2 SYGVKD. V shed 8 bases and J 8 bases; nucleotides not matched to a gene: 11. The CDR3 DNA follows: TGTGCCATCGGGCCTTCAGGGGGGCGCGAAAAACTGTTTTTT. Translation: CAIGPSGGREKLFF.

In the case of this clone: One junction end disagrees with the germline gene, perhaps due to a read error. V and J are TRBV7-9 and TRBJ2-1; 7 bases fit TRBD1. CDR3 length: 16 residues. Germline V CDR1 and CDR2: SEHNR, FQNEAQ (reference sequence). CDR3 residues: CASSLAGTASYNGQFF. CDR3 DNA sequence: TGTGCCAGCAGCTTGGCTGGGACAGCCTCATACAATGGGCAGTTCTTC.

This clone showed up just a few times. The chain employs TRBV15 and TRBJ2-1, with D possibly being TRBD1 or TRBD2 (5 bases each). Between the trimmed V and J ends, which lost 1 base and 7 bases, there was a span of 20 bases. CDR3 length: 17 amino acids. Germline CDR1 and CDR2: LNHNV and YYDKDF (reference sequence). For the CDR3, the DNA is TGTGCCACCAGCAGAGTAACCCGGGACCTCCTAGGGAATGAGCAGTTCTTC. This codes for CATSRVTRDLLGNEQFF.

The genes are TRBV29-1 and TRBJ2-2; no clear D. This CDR3 region has 12 residues. V was cut by 5 bases and J by 4 bases, with 8 bases left in between. In germline, CDR1 is SQVTM, CDR2 ANQGSEA. The CDR3 DNA sequence: TGCAGCGTTTTAATAAGCACCGGGGAGCTGTTTTTT. Translated, it gives CSVLISTGELFF.

The chain links TRBV19 to TRBJ2-7; D may be TRBD1 or TRBD2 (5 bases each). V was shortened by 5 bases and J by 7 bases, with 18 bases between the two germline ends. CDR1 is LNHDA and CDR2 is SQIVND in the germline V gene (reference sequence). This CDR3 has 14 residues. The CDR3 DNA is TGTGCCAGTAGTGCTACCGGGGCCCTGGGAGAGCAGTACTTC. This gives the protein CASSATGALGEQYF.

V usage is TRBV11-3 and J usage is TRBJ2-7; TRBD1 agrees at 7 bases. CDR3 length: 15 amino acids. Germline CDR1 and CDR2: SGHNT and YENEEA. The trim removed 4 bases at V and 3 bases at J, leaving 9 bases unmatched. The CDR3 nucleotides read TGTGCCAGCAGCTCCAGGGTGACAGGGTTCTACGAGCAGTACTTC. It translates to CASSSRVTGFYEQYF.